The table lists the clone carrying this TCR beta chain with many counts. TCRdb itself ran the RT-PCR reads through MiXCR, one entry per CDR3 protein. The sample has about 680,000 distinct CDR3 sequences, 12% to 15% seen once; the top ten hold roughly 3.9%. With 0 bases removed from V and 2 bases from J, the gap between germline ends came to 13 bases. This CDR3 is built from 16 residues. Germline CDR1 is SGHRS and CDR2 is YFSETQ. This receptor was identified in a female donor in good health, serving as a healthy control. This chain uses TRBV5-1 with TRBJ2-3; D might be TRBD2 (5 bases). Sequenced: memory CD4+ T cells from blood. The DNA of the CDR3 is TGCGCCAGCAGCTTGGGGCGGGCCACGTACACAGATACGCAGTATTTT. Residues: CASSLGRATYTDTQYF.